Shown below are 15 T cell receptor beta chains from a single sample sequenced in a study of T cells expressing NK-cell markers. TCRdb processed the 5' RACE reads again and assigns one entry to each CDR3 protein, with no DNA. The table for this sample gives 550,000 or so distinct CDR3 sequences. Sequenced sample: blood T cells: a sorted CD56 or NKG2C T cell subset, CD4+ or CD8+ T cells, or bulk PBMC T cells (not recorded which). The receptors were gathered from a man aged 18 to 29 in good health.

V is TRBV12-3 or TRBV12-4 and J is TRBJ1-5; with no DNA, the TCRdb D assignment of TRBD1 cannot be verified. The CDR3 is 17 amino acids. This chain's CDR3 is CASRSQLTGGRNQPQHF.

This rearrangement joins TRBV29-1 to TRBJ2-1; the D call from TCRdb, TRBD2, cannot be confirmed without DNA. This CDR3 region has 14 residues. Germline CDR1 reads SQVTM; CDR2 reads ANQGSEA. The CDR3 protein is CSGLAKSSYNEQFF.

This rearrangement joins TRBV19 to TRBJ1-2; with no DNA, the TCRdb D assignment of TRBD1 cannot be verified. The CDR3 is 12 residues long. The germline V gene has CDR1 LNHDA and CDR2 SQIVND (reference sequence). The CDR3 spells CASQDPYGGYTF.

CDR3 residues: CASSLQGSSHGYTF. This chain uses TRBV28 with TRBJ1-2. This CDR3 spans 14 amino acids. Germline values: CDR1 MDHEN, CDR2 SYDVKM.

The chain recombines TRBV23-1 with TRBJ2-4; TCRdb calls TRBD1, which cannot be checked without DNA. TRBV23-1 is known as an ORF, though its function is uncertain. The CDR3 is made up of 18 amino acids. CDR3 in amino acids: CASSQSYRGPFGKNIQYF.

The chain links TRBV6-2 or TRBV6-3 to TRBJ1-5. Looked up from germline, CDR1 is MNHEY and CDR2 is SVGEGT. This CDR3 has 12 residues. The CDR3 protein is CASRIESQPQHF.

The J gene is TRBJ1-1, the V gene TRBV27; lacking DNA, the TRBD1 call made by TCRdb goes unchecked. Germline CDR1 is MNHEY and CDR2 is SMNVEV (reference sequence). The CDR3 runs 17 residues. CDR3 residues: CASSSGEPGQGGTEAFF.

The chain has TRBV29-1 and TRBJ2-5; TCRdb designates TRBD2, a call that cannot be tested without DNA. Germline V gives CDR1 SQVTM, CDR2 ANQGSEA. The CDR3 is made up of 13 amino acids. CDR3 amino acids: CSVVGLMIETQYF.

The genes are TRBV20-1 and TRBJ2-1; the D gene TCRdb calls, TRBD2, cannot be checked with no DNA. CDR3 size: 16 residues. Germline-derived CDR1 and CDR2 are DFQATT and SNEGSKA (reference sequence). The CDR3 sequence: CSARSPSGLASDEQFF.

This sequence joins TRBV2 and TRBJ2-1; TCRdb proposes TRBD1, but this gene call is untestable without DNA. Germline V gene data show CDR1 as SNHLY and CDR2 as FYNNEI. The CDR3 is made up of 14 amino acids. The CDR3 loop is CASSIGGRDNEQFF.

The J gene is TRBJ2-2, the V gene TRBV15; TCRdb indicates TRBD1, and absent DNA this call remains unverified. This CDR3 comprises 19 residues. Germline CDR1 LNHNV, CDR2 YYDKDF (reference sequence). CDR3 loop: CATSRKLQTGLANTGELFF.

The chain is built from TRBV11-2 and TRBJ2-1; lacking DNA, the TRBD1 call made by TCRdb goes unchecked. This CDR3 has 16 residues. The germline CDR1 and CDR2 sequences are SGHAT and FQNNGV. CDR3 region: CASTLGGQTSYNEQFF.

The CDR3 loop reads CASSHEGGRRPNTEAFF. The V and J genes are TRBV3-1 and TRBJ1-1; TCRdb calls TRBD1, which cannot be checked without DNA. The CDR3 has 17 residues. CDR1 and CDR2 from the germline V gene are LGHDT and YNNKEL (reference sequence). Drawing the rest from reference TRBV3-1 and TRBJ1-1, the complete variable domain is DTAVSQTPKYLVTQMGNDKSIKCEQNLGHDTMYWYKQDSKKFLKIMFSYNNKELIINETVPNRFSPKSPDKAHLNLHINSLELGDSAVYFCASSHEGGRRPNTEAFFGQGTRLTVV.

The CDR3 here is CASSQEDSKKTQYF. The chain has TRBV4-2 and TRBJ2-5; TCRdb lists TRBD2, though no DNA is available to test this call. The CDR3 spans 14 residues. Per the germline V gene, CDR1 is LGHNA and CDR2 is YNFKEQ.

The chain uses TRBV20-1 and TRBJ1-5; the D call of TRBD1 rests on TCRdb alone, since no DNA is present to check it. CDR1 and CDR2 from the germline V gene are DFQATT and SNEGSKA (reference sequence). This CDR3 region has 15 residues. CDR3 protein: CSASGGDRGAQPQHF.